Detailed here is one T cell receptor (beta chain). The source of the sample is a study of T cells in Graves' hyperthyroidism and ophthalmopathy. Across the whole study: Any treatment followed the collection of peripheral blood at initial diagnosis.

Patients showing uncontrolled infection, other autoimmune disease, pregnancy or lactation were ineligible. Diagnosis relied on clinical symptoms, serum thyroxine and TRAb, thyroid ultrasound and orbital computed tomography. It was over 9.5 ml of fresh peripheral blood that supplied the PBMCs. RNA transcripts gave rise to amplified TCR beta CDR3 regions. HTBI primers were employed in a first-round RT-PCR of the TCR CDR3. TCRdb passed the multiplex PCR reads through MiXCR, listing each CDR3 protein once. Of approximately 720,000 distinct CDR3 sequences in the sample, under 20% were seen once. This clonotype originated in a woman aged 45-59 years with Graves' hyperthyroidism that later progressed to Graves' ophthalmopathy. Material for sequencing was blood.

The CDR3 loop is CASSFSGFEKLFF. The CDR3 DNA follows: TGTGCCAGCAGTTTTTCGGGGTTCGAAAAACTGTTTTTT. The V gene is TRBV27, the J gene TRBJ1-4; D is unresolved. Germline CDR1 MNHEY, CDR2 SMNVEV (reference sequence). This CDR3 is built from 13 residues. The germline V and J ends were trimmed by 3 bases and 8 bases, with 10 bases remaining between them.